The clone carrying this TCR beta chain has a handful of counts. The entry originates in a study of human T cells and chemical hapten exposure. It was from unfractionated whole blood that total RNA was extracted. Individual cDNA molecules each carried unique molecular identifiers attached by the library. TCRdb itself ran the reads through MiXCR, one entry per CDR3 protein. The sample has around 120,000 distinct CDR3 sequences, over 7.5% seen once; the top ten hold more than 1.3%. The germline CDR1 and CDR2 sequences are SGHTA and FQGNSA. CDR3 length: 15 residues. The V segment lost 1 base and the J segment 5 bases; nucleotides outside the gene matches: 5.

This TCR derives from a human donor in good health. Some clones in this sample may be carry-over from other donors' samples. Sequenced: whole blood. The chain employs TRBV7-2 and TRBJ2-7; TRBD2 agrees at 10 bases. In nucleotides, the CDR3 is TGTGCCAGCAGCTTAGAGGCTAGCGGGAGACACGAGCAGTACTTC. Residues: CASSLEASGRHEQYF. Drawing the rest from reference TRBV7-2 and TRBJ2-7, the complete variable domain is GAGVSQSPSNKVTEKGKDVELRCDPISGHTALYWYRQSLGQGLEFLIYFQGNSAPDKSGLPSDRFSAERTGGSVSTLTIQRTQQEDSAVYLCASSLEASGRHEQYFGPGTRLTVT.